This is a list of T cell receptor beta chains from one sample in a study of regulatory T cells in long-lasting Graves disease. MiXCR, applied by TCRdb to the multiplex PCR reads, yields one record per CDR3 protein. The data contain 450,000 to 650,000 distinct CDR3 sequences, roughly 16% of them seen just once; the ten biggest clones take up approximately 25%. The sample also formed part of further work on T cells in Graves' hyperthyroidism and ophthalmopathy.

Sequencing used peripheral blood mononuclear cells (PBMCs), obtained at new diagnosis, from a patient treated with antithyroid drugs. The receptors were gathered from a woman aged 40-65 years with Graves disease. Each CDR3 is given with its conserved first and last residue. The D gene is left open where the match is weak. The listing skips clone size in some rows; elsewhere it reads once, few, many or a size class.

j_gene: TRBJ2-7; v_gene: TRBV20-1; abundance: .; d_gene: TRBD1; CDR3aa: CSATDTGGSSYEQYF; CDR3nt: TGCAGTGCGACCGACACAGGGGGCAGCTCCTACGAGCAGTACTTC
j_gene: TRBJ1-1; v_gene: TRBV12-3/TRBV12-4; abundance: many; d_gene: TRBD1; CDR3aa: CASRQNRGAFF; CDR3nt: TGTGCCAGCAGACAGAACAGGGGCGCTTTCTTT
j_gene: TRBJ2-7; v_gene: TRBV29-1; abundance: .; d_gene: .; CDR3aa: CSVVGQGFYEQYF; CDR3nt: TGCAGCGTTGTGGGGCAGGGGTTCTACGAGCAGTACTTC
j_gene: TRBJ2-1; v_gene: TRBV7-9; abundance: many; d_gene: TRBD2; CDR3aa: CASSSASGAWTEQFF; CDR3nt: TGTGCCAGCAGCTCGGCTAGCGGGGCATGGACTGAGCAGTTCTTC
j_gene: TRBJ2-1; v_gene: TRBV5-1; abundance: few; d_gene: TRBD2; CDR3aa: CASKTTSGGYNEQFF; CDR3nt: TGCGCCAGCAAGACTACTAGCGGGGGCTACAATGAGCAGTTCTTC
j_gene: TRBJ1-1; v_gene: TRBV27; abundance: few; d_gene: TRBD1; CDR3aa: CASSLQGGKAFF; CDR3nt: TGTGCCAGCAGTTTACAGGGGGGCAAAGCTTTCTTT
j_gene: TRBJ2-7; v_gene: TRBV5-1; abundance: many; d_gene: TRBD1; CDR3aa: CASSTGQTSYEQYF; CDR3nt: TGCGCCAGCAGTACGGGACAGACATCCTACGAGCAGTACTTC
j_gene: TRBJ2-3; v_gene: TRBV27; abundance: many; d_gene: .; CDR3aa: CASTSQRGGDADTQYF; CDR3nt: TGTGCCAGCACCTCACAGAGGGGAGGTGACGCAGATACGCAGTATTTT
j_gene: TRBJ2-1; v_gene: TRBV6-1; abundance: few; d_gene: TRBD1; CDR3aa: CASSEWDRGNEQFF; CDR3nt: TGTGCCAGCAGTGAGTGGGACAGGGGCAATGAGCAGTTCTTC
j_gene: TRBJ1-2; v_gene: TRBV5-1; abundance: .; d_gene: .; CDR3aa: CASSPAGRDYGYTF; CDR3nt: TGCGCCAGCAGCCCCGCAGGGAGGGACTATGGCTACACCTTC
j_gene: TRBJ2-7; v_gene: TRBV20-1; abundance: .; d_gene: TRBD1; CDR3aa: CSARVRDRGTYEQYF; CDR3nt: TGCAGTGCTAGGGTCCGAGACAGGGGGACCTACGAGCAGTACTTC
j_gene: TRBJ2-3; v_gene: TRBV5-1; abundance: many; d_gene: TRBD1; CDR3aa: CASWLGQGARADTQYF; CDR3nt: TGCGCCAGCTGGCTCGGACAGGGGGCGCGAGCAGATACGCAGTATTTT
j_gene: TRBJ1-2; v_gene: TRBV20-1; abundance: many; d_gene: .; CDR3aa: CSARDHTGNYGYTF; CDR3nt: TGCAGTGCTAGAGATCACACAGGGAACTATGGCTACACCTTC
j_gene: TRBJ2-5; v_gene: TRBV20-1; abundance: once; d_gene: TRBD2; CDR3aa: CSGGGGEETQYF; CDR3nt: TGCAGTGGAGGCGGGGGGGAAGAGACCCAGTACTTC
j_gene: TRBJ1-5; v_gene: TRBV30; abundance: many; d_gene: .; CDR3aa: CASGIHSNQPQHF; CDR3nt: TGTGCCTCCGGGATCCATAGCAATCAGCCCCAGCATTTT
j_gene: TRBJ1-1; v_gene: TRBV19; abundance: .; d_gene: .; CDR3aa: CASSILDRNTEAFF; CDR3nt: TGTGCCAGTAGTATTCTCGACCGGAACACTGAAGCTTTCTTT
j_gene: TRBJ2-5; v_gene: TRBV2; abundance: .; d_gene: TRBD1; CDR3aa: CASSGKGGAGTGKKETQYF; CDR3nt: TGTGCCAGCAGTGGCAAAGGGGGGGCCGGGACAGGGAAAAAAGAGACCCAGTACTTC
j_gene: TRBJ2-5; v_gene: TRBV20-1; abundance: many; d_gene: .; CDR3aa: CSTQFGGEETQYF; CDR3nt: TGCAGTACCCAGTTCGGGGGCGAGGAGACCCAGTACTTC
j_gene: TRBJ1-2; v_gene: TRBV11-2; abundance: many; d_gene: .; CDR3aa: CASSFRQTSNYGYTF; CDR3nt: TGTGCCAGCAGCTTCCGACAGACTTCTAACTATGGCTACACCTTC
j_gene: TRBJ2-7; v_gene: TRBV4-2; abundance: many; d_gene: TRBD1; CDR3aa: CASSQESGQVNSYEQYF; CDR3nt: TGTGCCAGCAGCCAAGAGAGCGGACAGGTGAACTCCTACGAGCAGTACTTC